This T cell receptor beta chain was recovered during a study of blood T cells in healthy people across ages. Looked up from germline, CDR1 is SGHDT and CDR2 is YYEEEE. With 4 bases removed from V and 7 bases from J, the gap between germline ends came to 11 bases. The length of the CDR3 is 13 residues. Study-level points and caveats: There was a strong correlation between TCR beta diversity and naive T cell percentage.

Alongside a J-beta primer mix, a sample-barcoded 5' primer served in a second PCR lasting about 7 to 11 cycles. Via MiXCR, TCRdb re-called the 5' RACE reads, giving one row per CDR3 protein. The sample includes around 1,000,000 distinct CDR3 sequences, under 30% of them seen just once. This clonotype was counted a few times. The target antigen is unknown. A further study also used this sample, focusing on T cells of mothers and their children.

The sequenced material came from blood. The receptor comes from a girl aged 2 to 9 in good health. V gene TRBV5-6 combines with J gene TRBJ2-2, with D tentatively TRBD1 (6 bases). The CDR3 loop is CASSMGAGGELFF. The DNA for the CDR3 is TGTGCCAGCAGCATGGGGGCCGGCGGGGAGCTGTTTTTT.